What follows are 16 T cell receptor beta chains derived from one specimen sequenced in a study of B cell selection in AIRE deficiency. Sorting defined conventional CD4 T cells as CD4+CD127+. Profiling relied on immunoSEQ multiplex PCR, and the TCRdb table lists in-frame clones only, not all of them. Found here are roughly 25,000 clones, roughly 95% of them singletons; the top ten hold approximately 0.2%. Sequencing was done on a sample of CD4+CD127+ conventional T cells sorted from PBMCs. These receptors came from a human donor in good health.

V and J are TRBV6-1 and TRBJ1-5; no firm D call. This CDR3 contains 19 residues. V lost 1 base, J lost 5 bases, and 24 bases lay in between. The germline V gene encodes CDR1 MNHNS and CDR2 SASEGT. CDR3 in amino acids: CASSEDLPHRLGFDQPQHF. CDR3 nucleotides: TGTGCCAGCAGTGAAGATTTGCCCCACCGCTTGGGCTTCGATCAGCCCCAGCATTTT.

CDR3 protein: CASSQGSSYEQYF. The CDR3 nucleotides read TGTGCCAGCAGTCAGGGTTCCTCCTACGAGCAGTACTTC. V and J are TRBV6-5 and TRBJ2-7; the D gene is possibly TRBD1 (5 bases). The CDR3 spans 13 residues. V gave up 5 bases and J gave up 0 bases, with 8 bases separating them. Germline-derived CDR1 and CDR2 are MNHEY and SVGAGI.

The genes are TRBV7-9 and TRBJ2-7, with 9 bases matching TRBD2. CDR1 is SEHNR and CDR2 is FQNEAQ in the germline V gene (reference sequence). Trimming at V came to 4 bases and at J to 0 bases, leaving 7 bases not matched to a gene. The CDR3 length is 16 residues. The CDR3 region is CASSSRSSGSSYEQYF. The CDR3 nucleotides are TGTGCCAGCAGCTCCAGGAGTAGCGGGAGCTCCTACGAGCAGTACTTC.

The genes are TRBV7-9 and TRBJ2-3; the D gene is possibly TRBD2 (7 bases). CDR1 is SEHNR, CDR2 FQNEAQ, per germline (reference sequence). The CDR3 is made up of 18 amino acids. Deletions cut 0 bases from V and 6 bases from J, with 22 bases between. The CDR3 spells CASSLAGGVPGPPDTQYF. DNA of the CDR3: TGTGCCAGCAGCTTAGCAGGGGGGGTCCCGGGTCCCCCTGATACGCAGTATTTT.

In its sample, this clone was seen once. V is TRBV6-5 and J is TRBJ1-3; the D gene is possibly TRBD1 (5 bases). V was cut by 6 bases and J by 0 bases, with 12 bases left in between. The CDR3 contains 15 residues. CDR1 and CDR2 (germline): MNHEY, SVGAGI. The CDR3 protein is CASSSRQNSGNTIYF. The CDR3 coding sequence is TGTGCCAGCAGCTCCAGACAGAACTCTGGAAACACCATATATTTT.

This clone was recorded once. The chain is built from TRBV28 and TRBJ2-2; 7 positions match TRBD1. The V gene's germline CDR1 is MDHEN and CDR2 SYDVKM. V shed 1 base and J 10 bases; nucleotides not matched to a gene: 6. The CDR3 covers 14 residues. CDR3 coding DNA: TGTGCCAGCAGTTTATCCCAGGGACAGCAGGAGCTGTTTTTT. Protein product: CASSLSQGQQELFF. The full variable domain, in which reference TRBV28 and TRBJ2-2 provide the parts outside the CDR3, is DVKVTQSSRYLVKRTGEKVFLECVQDMDHENMFWYRQDPGLGLRLIYFSYDVKMKEKGDIPEGYSVSREKKERFSLILESASTNQTSMYLCASSLSQGQQELFFGEGSRLTVL.

The chain carries TRBV28 and TRBJ1-4; the D is unclear. CDR1 MDHEN and CDR2 SYDVKM come from the germline V gene. V was cut by 6 bases and J by 7 bases, with 18 bases left in between. This CDR3 region has 15 residues. CDR3 bases: TGTGCCAGCAGCCCTCGTATCTCCAGCGGTGAAAAACTGTTTTTT. This sequence encodes CASSPRISSGEKLFF.

The chain uses TRBV6-1 and TRBJ2-1; D is ambiguous. The CDR3 loop spans 10 amino acids. Between the trimmed V and J ends, which lost 9 bases and 5 bases, there was a span of 5 bases. Germline loops: CDR1 MNHNS, CDR2 SASEGT. The CDR3 DNA reads as TGTGCCAGTATCAACAATGAGCAGTTCTTC. This translates into CASINNEQFF.

The J gene is TRBJ1-5, the V gene TRBV12-5; TRBD1 agrees at 7 bases. The CDR3 is 17 amino acids. Per germline, CDR1 LGHNT and CDR2 FRNRAP. The V gene end was trimmed by 5 bases and the J gene end by 5 bases; junction bases not matched to a gene: 15. CDR3 bases: TGTGCTAGTGGTAACCCGACTTGCAGGGGGAAGGATCAGCCCCAGCATTTT. Protein product: CASGNPTCRGKDQPQHF.

The chain recombines TRBV28 with TRBJ2-2, with D tentatively TRBD1 or TRBD2 (5 bases each). The V gene lost 4 bases and the J gene lost 0 bases, with 12 bases spanning the gap. There are 16 residues in the CDR3. The germline CDR1 and CDR2 sequences are MDHEN and SYDVKM. The CDR3 spells CASSSPGAPNTGELFF. The CDR3 nucleotides read TGTGCCAGCAGTTCACCCGGGGCCCCGAACACCGGGGAGCTGTTTTTT.

The V call is TRBV5-1, the J call TRBJ2-7; D is possibly TRBD1 (5 bases). CDR3 length: 15 residues. CDR1 SGHRS and CDR2 YFSETQ come from the germline V gene. Trimming removed 4 bases at V and 0 bases at J, with 14 bases between. The CDR3 spells CASSPSAGASYEQYF. The CDR3 DNA follows: TGCGCCAGCAGCCCCTCGGCTGGGGCCTCCTACGAGCAGTACTTC.

This sequence joins TRBV9 and TRBJ2-5; 7 nucleotides match TRBD2. The junction had 2 bases not matched to a gene; V was cut back by 0 bases and J by 3 bases. The CDR3 is made up of 14 amino acids. Germline lookup yields CDR1 SGDLS and CDR2 YYNGEE. The CDR3 nucleotides are TGTGCCAGCAGCGTAGGTGCGGGAGAAGAGACCCAGTACTTC. It specifies CASSVGAGEETQYF.

This clone was seen just once. CDR3 protein: CASSETGAKSEAFF. The CDR3 DNA sequence: TGTGCCAGCAGTGAGACAGGGGCCAAGTCTGAAGCTTTCTTT. The chain is built from TRBV25-1 and TRBJ1-1, with 8 bases that match TRBD1. CDR1 MGHDK and CDR2 SYGVNS come from the germline V gene. Germline trimming cut 3 bases from V and 6 bases from J; bases unmatched to any gene: 6. CDR3 length equals 14 residues.

The chain carries TRBV4-3 and TRBJ1-5; 9 bases line up with TRBD1. J gave up 4 bases and V 1 base, and 5 bases lay outside the gene matches. Looked up from germline, CDR1 is LGHNA and CDR2 is YSLEER. The CDR3 covers 16 residues. CDR3 loop: CASSQALTGGNQPQHF. CDR3 sequence (DNA): TGCGCCAGCAGCCAAGCCCTGACAGGGGGTAATCAGCCCCAGCATTTT.

The table lists this clone with a count of one. The chain has TRBV7-2 and TRBJ1-1; tentatively, D is TRBD1 (5 bases). Trimming removed 1 base at V and 10 bases at J, with 13 bases between. Looked up from germline, CDR1 is SGHTA and CDR2 is FQGNSA. There are 13 residues in the CDR3. The CDR3 coding sequence is TGTGCCAGCAGCTTAGGTCCCTCGGGGGGAGCTTTCTTT. Protein: CASSLGPSGGAFF.

V usage is TRBV11-1 and J usage is TRBJ2-1, with 8 bases identical to TRBD2. This CDR3 has 15 amino acids. The ends lost 4 bases at V and 8 bases at J; junction bases unmatched: 10. Germline assignment: CDR1 SGHAT and CDR2 FQDESV (reference sequence). The CDR3 DNA reads TGTGCCAGCAGCTCATTAAGCGGGAGAGAGCATGAGCAGTTCTTC. Its translation is CASSSLSGREHEQFF.